What follows is one T cell receptor beta chain and its context. The CDR3 consists of 16 residues. Germline assignment: CDR1 GTSNPN and CDR2 SVGIG (reference sequence). Deletions cut 1 base from V and 4 bases from J, with 19 bases between. The entry originates in a study of blood T cell repertoires in COVID-19. The method was immunoSEQ multiplex PCR; TCRdb's version includes in-frame clones alone and lacks a portion of them. The table shows about 85,000 clones, with roughly four fifths occurring only once. This chain joins TRBV30 and TRBJ1-1; maybe TRBD1 (6 bases). Sequences were obtained from peripheral blood. The clonotype originates from a man aged 60-69 years with acute or convalescent COVID-19. The CDR3 DNA follows: TGTGCCTGGAGTGCCTCAACCTCAGGGGTGGGCACTGAAGCTTTCTTT. This encodes CAWSASTSGVGTEAFF.